Below, 25 T cell receptor beta chains from the same sample are listed, as sequenced in a study of blood T cell repertoires in COVID-19. TCRdb's table, derived via immunoSEQ multiplex PCR, lists solely in-frame clones and lacks some. The sample lists about 150,000 clones, 85% to 90% occurring once. The sample consisted of peripheral blood. The receptors derive from a man aged 50 or older who had recovered from COVID-19.

This clone was counted once. The chain employs TRBV4-1 and TRBJ2-5, with 11 bases lining up with TRBD2. The V segment lost 1 base and the J segment 9 bases; nucleotides outside the gene matches: 10. Germline-derived CDR1 and CDR2 are MGHRA and YSYEKL. The CDR3 runs to 16 residues. The CDR3: CASSQGRGLAASAQYF. The CDR3 DNA follows: TGCGCCAGCAGCCAAGGGCGGGGACTAGCGGCATCGGCCCAGTACTTC.

The chain uses TRBV18 and TRBJ2-1, with TRBD2 identical over 9 bases. The CDR3 is 16 residues long. V trimming: 0 bases; J trimming: 8 bases; junction bases outside the gene matches: 8. Germline lookup yields CDR1 KGHSH and CDR2 LQKENI. CDR3: CASSPPRAGGGYEQFF. The CDR3 DNA reads as TGTGCCAGCTCACCACCAAGAGCGGGGGGCGGGTATGAGCAGTTCTTC.

The chain employs TRBV5-1 and TRBJ2-1; D is possibly TRBD2 (5 bases). Germline V gene sequence: CDR1 SGHRS, CDR2 YFSETQ. The CDR3 consists of 15 residues. The germline V and J ends were trimmed by 4 bases and 1 base, with 12 bases remaining between them. The CDR3 region has the DNA TGCGCCAGCAGCCCCTTCGGGGTATCCTACAATGAGCAGTTCTTC. Translating gives CASSPFGVSYNEQFF.

The chain employs TRBV7-9 and TRBJ2-5; D might be TRBD1 (6 bases). This CDR3 spans 19 amino acids. The V gene lost 2 bases and the J gene lost 2 bases, with 24 bases spanning the gap. Germline assignment: CDR1 SEHNR and CDR2 FQNEAQ (reference sequence). CDR3 sequence (DNA): TGTGCCAGCAGCTTATTCCCCGGACAGACCCGTCAGCTACAAGAGACCCAGTACTTC. This translates into CASSLFPGQTRQLQETQYF.

CDR3 DNA: TGCGCCAGCAGCGAGACTTCTGGAAACACCATATATTTT. This codes for CASSETSGNTIYF. The chain joins TRBV4-1 to TRBJ1-3; D not resolved. Trimming shortened V by 5 bases and J by 1 base, and 6 bases separated the two germline ends. Germline CDR1 MGHRA, CDR2 YSYEKL. The CDR3 is 13 amino acids.

The genes are TRBV7-2 and TRBJ1-2; a possible D gene is TRBD1 (6 bases). The CDR3 length is 11 residues. Germline lookup yields CDR1 SGHTA and CDR2 FQGNSA. Trimming stripped 5 bases from V and 8 bases from J, with 9 bases between. The DNA for the CDR3 is TGTGCCAGCAGCGCAAGGGGGGGCTACACCTTC. Translated, it gives CASSARGGYTF. Combining the CDR3 with reference TRBV7-2 and TRBJ1-2 gives the whole variable domain GAGVSQSPSNKVTEKGKDVELRCDPISGHTALYWYRQSLGQGLEFLIYFQGNSAPDKSGLPSDRFSAERTGGSVSTLTIQRTQQEDSAVYLCASSARGGYTFGSGTRLTVV.

The V and J genes are TRBV19 and TRBJ2-2, with 10 bases aligning to TRBD2. The trim removed 3 bases at V and 4 bases at J, leaving 5 bases unmatched. This CDR3 has 16 amino acids. The V gene's germline CDR1 is LNHDA and CDR2 SQIVND (reference sequence). CDR3 nucleotide sequence: TGTGCCAGTAGTATTCTAGCGGGGGCTGTCACCGGGGAGCTGTTTTTT. Translation: CASSILAGAVTGELFF.

This clone was counted a few times. The V call is TRBV6-5, the J call TRBJ2-7, with 9 bases lining up with TRBD1. Per the germline V gene, CDR1 is MNHEY and CDR2 is SVGAGI. The V gene end was trimmed by 4 bases and the J gene end by 1 base; junction bases not matched to a gene: 5. The CDR3 covers 15 residues. The CDR3 nucleotides read TGTGCCAGCAGTTTCAGCGACAGGGGGTCCTACGAGCAGTACTTC. Translating it yields CASSFSDRGSYEQYF.

J is TRBJ2-7 and V is TRBV7-9; D is possibly TRBD1 (6 bases). Germline CDR1 reads SEHNR; CDR2 reads FQNEAQ (reference sequence). V dropped 4 bases and J dropped 6 bases, with 13 bases sitting between them. The CDR3 spans 13 residues. Here the CDR3 reads CASSSPTGSEQYF. As DNA, the CDR3 is TGTGCCAGCAGCTCGCCTACAGGGAGCGAGCAGTACTTC.

Only a few counts were recorded for this clone. This chain connects TRBV5-1 to TRBJ2-3; D unresolved. This CDR3 has 13 amino acids. CDR1 is SGHRS and CDR2 is YFSETQ in the germline V gene. Trimming removed 5 bases from V and 6 bases from J, with 13 bases in between. The CDR3 loop reads CASSKPGGDTQYF. The DNA of the CDR3 is TGCGCCAGCAGTAAACCCGGCGGTGATACGCAGTATTTT.

This chain joins TRBV2 and TRBJ2-2; D may be TRBD1 (6 bases). CDR1 is SNHLY, CDR2 FYNNEI, per germline. The CDR3 extends over 15 amino acids. V was shortened by 4 bases and J by 2 bases, with 11 bases between the two germline ends. The CDR3 loop reads CASSGRDINTGELFF. The DNA of the CDR3 is TGTGCCAGCAGTGGCCGGGACATAAACACCGGGGAGCTGTTTTTT.

The chain uses TRBV5-4 and TRBJ2-1; D may be TRBD1 (5 bases). The CDR3 is made up of 17 amino acids. V was cut by 0 bases and J by 7 bases, with 20 bases left in between. CDR1 and CDR2 (germline): SGHNT, YYREEE (reference sequence). The CDR3 sequence is CASSLDRGSIGINEQFF. Here the CDR3 DNA reads TGTGCCAGCAGCTTGGATAGGGGCAGTATTGGGATAAATGAGCAGTTCTTC.

V is TRBV5-6 and J is TRBJ1-6; weak D call: TRBD1 (6 bases). The CDR3 covers 15 residues. V was cut by 2 bases and J by 6 bases, with 12 bases left in between. Germline V gene data show CDR1 as SGHDT and CDR2 as YYEEEE. The CDR3 sequence: CASSFGQYANSPLHF. In nucleotides, the CDR3 is TGTGCCAGCAGCTTTGGACAGTACGCTAATTCACCCCTCCACTTT. Looking up the rest from reference TRBV5-6 and TRBJ1-6 gives the full variable domain: DAGVTQSPTHLIKTRGQQVTLRCSPKSGHDTVSWYQQALGQGPQFIFQYYEEEERQRGNFPDRFSGHQFPNYSSELNVNALLLGDSALYLCASSFGQYANSPLHFGNGTRLTVT.

The chain links TRBV19 to TRBJ2-7; D possibly corresponds to TRBD2 (7 bases). V dropped 6 bases and J dropped 7 bases, with 16 bases sitting between them. The CDR3 spans 13 residues. From germline, CDR1 is LNHDA and CDR2 SQIVND (reference sequence). The CDR3 sequence: CASSRNGGLEQYF. As DNA, the CDR3 is TGTGCCAGTAGCCGCAACGGGGGGCTTGAGCAGTACTTC.

This chain joins TRBV28 and TRBJ2-2; D is uncertain. Trimming cost V 3 bases and J 4 bases, with 6 bases left between them. This CDR3 is 13 amino acids long. Per the germline V gene, CDR1 is MDHEN and CDR2 is SYDVKM. The CDR3 sequence is CASSFEATGELFF. The CDR3 DNA reads as TGTGCCAGCAGTTTTGAGGCCACCGGGGAGCTGTTTTTT. Supplemented by reference TRBV28 and TRBJ2-2, the full variable domain reads DVKVTQSSRYLVKRTGEKVFLECVQDMDHENMFWYRQDPGLGLRLIYFSYDVKMKEKGDIPEGYSVSREKKERFSLILESASTNQTSMYLCASSFEATGELFFGEGSRLTVL.

This clone was counted once. The chain has TRBV29-1 and TRBJ1-1; weak D call: TRBD1 (5 bases). The CDR3 has 13 residues. CDR1 and CDR2 from the germline V gene are SQVTM and ANQGSEA. The germline V and J ends were trimmed by 8 bases and 0 bases, with 13 bases remaining between them. The CDR3 loop reads CSTTKGVNTEAFF. The CDR3 nucleotides read TGCAGCACAACGAAAGGGGTGAACACTGAAGCTTTCTTT.

The genes are TRBV20-1 and TRBJ2-3, with 10 bases that match TRBD2. J gave up 2 bases and V 3 bases, and 8 bases lay outside the gene matches. Per the germline V gene, CDR1 is DFQATT and CDR2 is SNEGSKA (reference sequence). The CDR3 is made up of 16 amino acids. The CDR3 reads CSASPGTSDYTDTQYF. The CDR3 DNA follows: TGCAGTGCTAGTCCCGGGACTAGCGATTACACAGATACGCAGTATTTT.

This clone has a single count. The chain couples TRBV9 to TRBJ1-4; 10 bases are a match to TRBD1. V trimming: 0 bases; J trimming: 5 bases; junction bases outside the gene matches: 1. CDR3 size: 15 residues. Germline V lookup: CDR1 SGDLS, CDR2 YYNGEE. The CDR3 DNA reads as TGTGCCAGCAGCGTAGGGGGACAGGGGAATGAAAAACTGTTTTTT. This translates into CASSVGGQGNEKLFF.

The chain is built from TRBV9 and TRBJ2-1, with D perhaps matching TRBD2 (6 bases). The germline V gene encodes CDR1 SGDLS and CDR2 YYNGEE. V was shortened by 2 bases and J by 6 bases, with 12 bases between the two germline ends. The CDR3 length is 14 residues. CDR3 nucleotides: TGTGCCAGCAGCGTCGGGACTGAGAGCAATGAGCAGTTCTTC. Translation: CASSVGTESNEQFF.

The CDR3 reads CASSYTGNGGAGNEQFF. The DNA of the CDR3 is TGTGCCAGCAGCTATACCGGGAACGGGGGGGCCGGCAATGAGCAGTTCTTC. This sequence joins TRBV11-3 and TRBJ2-1, with 8 bases aligning to TRBD2. The ends lost 4 bases at V and 6 bases at J; junction bases unmatched: 14. Germline V lookup: CDR1 SGHNT, CDR2 YENEEA. CDR3 length: 17 amino acids.

The chain has TRBV7-2 and TRBJ2-5, with D tentatively TRBD1 (5 bases). Between the trimmed V and J ends, which lost 5 bases and 5 bases, there was a span of 9 bases. The CDR3 is 12 residues long. From germline, CDR1 is SGHTA and CDR2 FQGNSA. Written as DNA, the CDR3 is TGTGCCAGCAGCACCTCAGGGGAGACCCAGTACTTC. Its protein product is CASSTSGETQYF.

This sequence joins TRBV23-1 and TRBJ1-2; D unresolved. TRBV23-1 is an ORF, and what it does is uncertain. Between the trimmed V and J ends, which lost 8 bases and 4 bases, there was a span of 8 bases. This CDR3 region has 11 residues. The CDR3 loop reads CASLRGYGYTF. CDR3 sequence (DNA): TGCGCCAGCCTCCGGGGCTATGGCTACACCTTC.

The chain carries TRBV3-1 (or the pseudogene TRBV3-2) and TRBJ1-4; D is possibly TRBD1 (5 bases). Germline CDR1 reads LGHDT; CDR2 reads YNNKEL (reference sequence). The CDR3 covers 12 residues. With 9 bases removed from V and 7 bases from J, the gap between germline ends came to 12 bases. The CDR3 loop is CASSLGVEKLFF. The CDR3 DNA is TGTGCCAGTAGTCTAGGGGTTGAAAAACTGTTTTTT.

This chain connects TRBV6-5 to TRBJ1-2; weak D call: TRBD1 (5 bases). V was pared by 10 bases and J by 3 bases, with 15 bases between. The CDR3 length is 13 residues. The V gene's germline CDR1 is MNHEY and CDR2 SVGAGI. This chain's CDR3 is CATFGRGDYGYTF. The CDR3 DNA sequence: TGTGCCACCTTTGGGAGGGGAGACTATGGCTACACCTTC.

This clone was counted a single time. V gene TRBV11-2 combines with J gene TRBJ1-2; D gene ambiguous. Germline lookup yields CDR1 SGHAT and CDR2 FQNNGV. The CDR3 loop spans 16 amino acids. The V end was cut by 2 bases, the J end by 8 bases, with 21 bases between. The CDR3 DNA reads as TGTGCCAGCAGCTTATCTGACCGGGTCCAAGGTCGGGGCTACACCTTC. Encoded protein: CASSLSDRVQGRGYTF.